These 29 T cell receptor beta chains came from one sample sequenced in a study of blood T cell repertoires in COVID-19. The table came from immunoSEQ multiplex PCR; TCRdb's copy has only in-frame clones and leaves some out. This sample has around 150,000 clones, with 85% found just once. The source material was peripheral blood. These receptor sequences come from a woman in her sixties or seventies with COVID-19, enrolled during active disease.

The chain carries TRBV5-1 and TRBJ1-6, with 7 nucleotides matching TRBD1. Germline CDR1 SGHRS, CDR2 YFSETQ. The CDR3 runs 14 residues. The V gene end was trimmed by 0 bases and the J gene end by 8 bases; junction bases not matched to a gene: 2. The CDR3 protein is CASSLAQGDSPLHF. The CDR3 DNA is TGCGCCAGCAGCTTGGCCCAGGGGGATTCACCCCTCCACTTT.

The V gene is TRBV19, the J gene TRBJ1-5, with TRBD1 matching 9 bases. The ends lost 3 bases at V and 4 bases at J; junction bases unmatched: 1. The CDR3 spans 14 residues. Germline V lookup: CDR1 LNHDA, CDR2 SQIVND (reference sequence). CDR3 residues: CASSIGQGNQPQHF. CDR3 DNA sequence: TGTGCCAGTAGTATCGGACAGGGGAATCAGCCCCAGCATTTT.

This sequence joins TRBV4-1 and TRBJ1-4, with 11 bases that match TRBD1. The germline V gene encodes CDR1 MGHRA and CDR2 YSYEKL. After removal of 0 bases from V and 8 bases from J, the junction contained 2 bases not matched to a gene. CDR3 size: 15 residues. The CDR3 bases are TGCGCCAGCAGCCAAGAAGGACAGGGGGCAGAAAAACTGTTTTTT. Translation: CASSQEGQGAEKLFF.

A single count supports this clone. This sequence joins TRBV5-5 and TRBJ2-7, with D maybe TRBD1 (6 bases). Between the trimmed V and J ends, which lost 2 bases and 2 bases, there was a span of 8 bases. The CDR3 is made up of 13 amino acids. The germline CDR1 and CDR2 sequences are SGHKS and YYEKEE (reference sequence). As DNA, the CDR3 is TGTGCCAGCAGCTTACGGACAGCCTACGAGCAGTACGTC. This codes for CASSLRTAYEQYV.

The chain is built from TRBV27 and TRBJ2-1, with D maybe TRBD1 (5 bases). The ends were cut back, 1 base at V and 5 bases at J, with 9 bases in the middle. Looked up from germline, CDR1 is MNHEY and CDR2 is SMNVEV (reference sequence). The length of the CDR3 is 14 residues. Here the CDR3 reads CASSLWRQNNEQFF. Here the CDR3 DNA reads TGTGCCAGCAGTTTATGGAGACAGAACAATGAGCAGTTCTTC.

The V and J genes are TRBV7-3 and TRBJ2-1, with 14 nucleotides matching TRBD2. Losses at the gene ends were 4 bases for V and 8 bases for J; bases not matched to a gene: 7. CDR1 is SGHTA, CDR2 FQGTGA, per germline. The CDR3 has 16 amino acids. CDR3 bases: TGTGCCAGCAGCTCTCCGGGACTAGCGGGGGAGGATGAGCAGTTCTTC. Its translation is CASSSPGLAGEDEQFF.

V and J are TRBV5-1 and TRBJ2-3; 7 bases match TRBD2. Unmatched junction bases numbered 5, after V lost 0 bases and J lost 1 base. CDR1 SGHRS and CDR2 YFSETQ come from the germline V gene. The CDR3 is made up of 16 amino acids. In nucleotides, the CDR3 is TGCGCCAGCAGCTTGGCCGGAGGGAGGGGCACAGATACGCAGTATTTT. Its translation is CASSLAGGRGTDTQYF.

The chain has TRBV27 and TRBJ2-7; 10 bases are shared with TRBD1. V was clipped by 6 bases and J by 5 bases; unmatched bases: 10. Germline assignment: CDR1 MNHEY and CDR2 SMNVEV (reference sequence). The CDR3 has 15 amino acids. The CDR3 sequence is CASSLPGQGNDEQYV. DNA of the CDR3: TGTGCCAGCAGCCTTCCGGGACAGGGGAACGACGAGCAGTACGTC.

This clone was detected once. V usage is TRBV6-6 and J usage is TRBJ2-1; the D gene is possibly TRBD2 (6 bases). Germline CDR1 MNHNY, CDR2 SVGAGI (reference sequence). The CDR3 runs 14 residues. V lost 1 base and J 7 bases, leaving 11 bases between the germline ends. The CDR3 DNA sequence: TGTGCCAGCAGTTACTATCAGGGAGGAAATGAGCAGTTCTTC. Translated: CASSYYQGGNEQFF.

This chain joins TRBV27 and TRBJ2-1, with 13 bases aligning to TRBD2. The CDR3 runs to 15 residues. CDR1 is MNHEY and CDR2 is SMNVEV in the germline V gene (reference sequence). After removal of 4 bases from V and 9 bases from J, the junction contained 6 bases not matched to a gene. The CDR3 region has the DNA TGTGCCAGCAGTTCGGGACTAGCGGGGCGCGGTGAGCAGTTCTTC. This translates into CASSSGLAGRGEQFF.

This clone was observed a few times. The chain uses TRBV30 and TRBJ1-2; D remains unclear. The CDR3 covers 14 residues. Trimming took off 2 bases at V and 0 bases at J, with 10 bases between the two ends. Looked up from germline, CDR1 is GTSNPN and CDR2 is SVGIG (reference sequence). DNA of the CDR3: TGTGCCTGGAGTATGGGGAGCGCTAACTATGGCTACACCTTC. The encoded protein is CAWSMGSANYGYTF.

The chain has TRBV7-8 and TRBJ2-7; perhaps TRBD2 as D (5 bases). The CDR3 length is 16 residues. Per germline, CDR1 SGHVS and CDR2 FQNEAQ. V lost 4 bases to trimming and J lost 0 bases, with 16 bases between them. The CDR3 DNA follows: TGTGCCAGCAGCTCCGGACTGGATTTCGTCTCCTACGAGCAGTACTTC. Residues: CASSSGLDFVSYEQYF.

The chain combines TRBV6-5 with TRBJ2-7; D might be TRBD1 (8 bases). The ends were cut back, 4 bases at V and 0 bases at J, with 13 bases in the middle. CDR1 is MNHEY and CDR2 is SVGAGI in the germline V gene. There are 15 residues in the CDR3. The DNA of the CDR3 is TGTGCCAGCAGTTCCACAGGGGGGGTCTCCTACGAGCAGTACTTC. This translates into CASSSTGGVSYEQYF.

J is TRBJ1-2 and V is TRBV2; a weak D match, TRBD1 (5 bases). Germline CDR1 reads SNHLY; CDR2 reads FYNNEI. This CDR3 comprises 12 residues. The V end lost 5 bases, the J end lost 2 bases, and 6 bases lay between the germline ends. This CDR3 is CASSRQNYGYTF. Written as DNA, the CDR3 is TGTGCCAGCAGTAGACAGAACTATGGCTACACCTTC.

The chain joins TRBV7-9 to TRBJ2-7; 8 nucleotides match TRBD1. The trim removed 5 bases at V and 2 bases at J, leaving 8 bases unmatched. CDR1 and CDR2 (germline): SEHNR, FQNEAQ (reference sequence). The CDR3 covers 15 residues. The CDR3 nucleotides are TGTGCCAGCAGCCCGGGACAGGTCGAAGCCTACGAGCAGTACTTC. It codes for CASSPGQVEAYEQYF. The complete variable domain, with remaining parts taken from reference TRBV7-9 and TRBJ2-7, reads DTGVSQNPRHKITKRGQNVTFRCDPISEHNRLYWYRQTLGQGPEFLTYFQNEAQLEKSRLLSDRFSAERPKGSFSTLEIQRTEQGDSAMYLCASSPGQVEAYEQYFGPGTRLTVT.

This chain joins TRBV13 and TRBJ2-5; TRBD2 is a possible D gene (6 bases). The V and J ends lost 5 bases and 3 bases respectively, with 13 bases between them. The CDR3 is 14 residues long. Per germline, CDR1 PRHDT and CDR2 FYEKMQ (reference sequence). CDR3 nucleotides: TGTGCCAGCAGCGACCGTCGCGGGGAAGAGACCCAGTACTTC. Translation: CASSDRRGEETQYF.

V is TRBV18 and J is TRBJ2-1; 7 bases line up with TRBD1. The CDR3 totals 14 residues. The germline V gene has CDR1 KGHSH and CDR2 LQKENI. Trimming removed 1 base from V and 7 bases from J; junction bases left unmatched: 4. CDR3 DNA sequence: TGTGCCAGCTCACCACAGGGGGCTGGGAATGAGCAGTTCTTC. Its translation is CASSPQGAGNEQFF.

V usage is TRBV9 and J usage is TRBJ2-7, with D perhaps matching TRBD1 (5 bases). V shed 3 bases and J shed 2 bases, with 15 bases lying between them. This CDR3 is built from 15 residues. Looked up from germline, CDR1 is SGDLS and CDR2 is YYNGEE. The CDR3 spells CASSEGRARTYEQYF. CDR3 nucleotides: TGTGCCAGCAGCGAAGGCAGGGCCCGGACCTACGAGCAGTACTTC.

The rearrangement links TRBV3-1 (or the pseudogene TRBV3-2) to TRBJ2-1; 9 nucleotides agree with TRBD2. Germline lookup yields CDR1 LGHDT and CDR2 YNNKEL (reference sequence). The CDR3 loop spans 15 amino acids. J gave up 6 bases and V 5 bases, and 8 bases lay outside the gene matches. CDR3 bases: TGTGCCAGCAGCTACGGGGGCGGGAGGGCCAATGAGCAGTTCTTC. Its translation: CASSYGGGRANEQFF.

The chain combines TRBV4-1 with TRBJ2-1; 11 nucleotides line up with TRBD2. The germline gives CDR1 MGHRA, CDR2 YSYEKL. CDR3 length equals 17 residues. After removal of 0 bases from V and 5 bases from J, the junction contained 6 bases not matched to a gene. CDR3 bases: TGCGCCAGCAGCCAAGATTATGGGACTAGCGGTAACAATGAGCAGTTCTTC. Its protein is CASSQDYGTSGNNEQFF.

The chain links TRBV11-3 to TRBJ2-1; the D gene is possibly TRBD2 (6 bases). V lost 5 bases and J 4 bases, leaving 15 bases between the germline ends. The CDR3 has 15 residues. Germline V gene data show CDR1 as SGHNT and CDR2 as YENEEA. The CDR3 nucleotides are TGTGCCAGCAGCCTGGGGGGAGGACCGTACAATGAGCAGTTCTTC. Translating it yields CASSLGGGPYNEQFF.

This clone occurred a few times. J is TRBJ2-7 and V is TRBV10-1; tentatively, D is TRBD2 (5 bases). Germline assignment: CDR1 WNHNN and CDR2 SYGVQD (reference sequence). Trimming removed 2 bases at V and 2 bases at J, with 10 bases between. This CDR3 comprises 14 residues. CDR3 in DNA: TGCGCCAGCAGTGAGGGTCCGGGAACCTACGAGCAGTACTTC. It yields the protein CASSEGPGTYEQYF.

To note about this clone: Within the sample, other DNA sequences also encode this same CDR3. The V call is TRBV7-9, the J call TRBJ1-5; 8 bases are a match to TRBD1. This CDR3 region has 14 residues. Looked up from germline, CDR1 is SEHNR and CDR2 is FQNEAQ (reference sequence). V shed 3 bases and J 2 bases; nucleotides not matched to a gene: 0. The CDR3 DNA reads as TGTGCCAGCAGCTTGGACAGGGGCAATCAGCCCCAGCATTTT. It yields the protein CASSLDRGNQPQHF.

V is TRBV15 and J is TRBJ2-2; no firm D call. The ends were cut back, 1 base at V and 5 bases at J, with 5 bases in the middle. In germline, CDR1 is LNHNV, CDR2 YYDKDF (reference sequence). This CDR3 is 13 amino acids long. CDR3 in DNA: TGTGCCACCAGCAGAGGAGTGACCGGGGAGCTGTTTTTT. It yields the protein CATSRGVTGELFF. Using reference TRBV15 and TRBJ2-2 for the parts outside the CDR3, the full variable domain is DAMVIQNPRYQVTQFGKPVTLSCSQTLNHNVMYWYQQKSSQAPKLLFHYYDKDFNNEADTPDNFQSRRPNTSFCFLDIRSPGLGDTAMYLCATSRGVTGELFFGEGSRLTVL.

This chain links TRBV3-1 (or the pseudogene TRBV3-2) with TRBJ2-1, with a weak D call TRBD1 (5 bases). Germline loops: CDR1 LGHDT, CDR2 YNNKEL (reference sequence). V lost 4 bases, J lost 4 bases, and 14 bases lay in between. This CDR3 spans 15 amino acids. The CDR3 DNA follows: TGTGCCAGCAGCCCGTCGGATCGACAGTACAATGAGCAGTTCTTC. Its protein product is CASSPSDRQYNEQFF.

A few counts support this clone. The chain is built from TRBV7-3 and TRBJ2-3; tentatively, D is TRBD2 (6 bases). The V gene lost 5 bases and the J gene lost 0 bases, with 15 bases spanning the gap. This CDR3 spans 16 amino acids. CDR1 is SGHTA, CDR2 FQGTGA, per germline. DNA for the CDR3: TGTGCCAGCAGCCCGGGACTGCACCTTAGCACAGATACGCAGTATTTT. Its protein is CASSPGLHLSTDTQYF. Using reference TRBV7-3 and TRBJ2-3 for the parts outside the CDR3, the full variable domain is GAGVSQTPSNKVTEKGKYVELRCDPISGHTALYWYRQSLGQGPEFLIYFQGTGAADDSGLPNDRFFAVRPEGSVSTLKIQRTERGDSAVYLCASSPGLHLSTDTQYFGPGTRLTVL.

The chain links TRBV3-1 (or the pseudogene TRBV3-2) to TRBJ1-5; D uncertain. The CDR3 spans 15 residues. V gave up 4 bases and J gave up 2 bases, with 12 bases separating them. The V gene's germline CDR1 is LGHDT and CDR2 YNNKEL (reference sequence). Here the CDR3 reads CASSPGGLGNQPQHF. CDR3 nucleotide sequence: TGTGCCAGCAGCCCGGGCGGACTTGGCAATCAGCCCCAGCATTTT.

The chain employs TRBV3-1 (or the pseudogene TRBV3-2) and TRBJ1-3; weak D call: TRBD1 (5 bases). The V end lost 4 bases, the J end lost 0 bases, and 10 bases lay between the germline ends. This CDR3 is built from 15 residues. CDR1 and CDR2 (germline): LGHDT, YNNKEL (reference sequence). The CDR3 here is CASSRRVSSGNTIYF. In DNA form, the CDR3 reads TGTGCCAGCAGCCGCAGGGTTAGCTCTGGAAACACCATATATTTT.

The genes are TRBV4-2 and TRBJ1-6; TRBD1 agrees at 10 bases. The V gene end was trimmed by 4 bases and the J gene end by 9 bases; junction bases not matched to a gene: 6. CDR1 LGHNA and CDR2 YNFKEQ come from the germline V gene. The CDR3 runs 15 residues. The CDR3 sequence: CASSPDRGQVSPLHF. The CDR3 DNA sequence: TGTGCCAGCAGCCCTGACAGGGGGCAGGTTTCACCCCTCCACTTT.